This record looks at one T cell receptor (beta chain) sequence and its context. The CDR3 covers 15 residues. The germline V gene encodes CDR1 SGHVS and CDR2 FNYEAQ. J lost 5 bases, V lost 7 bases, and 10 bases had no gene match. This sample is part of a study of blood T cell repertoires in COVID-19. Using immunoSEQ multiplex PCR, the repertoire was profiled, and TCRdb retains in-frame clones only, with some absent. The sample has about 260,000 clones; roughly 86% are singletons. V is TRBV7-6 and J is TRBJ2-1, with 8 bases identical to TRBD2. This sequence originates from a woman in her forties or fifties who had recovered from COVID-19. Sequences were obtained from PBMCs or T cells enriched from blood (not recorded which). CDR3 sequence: CASTRSGLANNEQFF. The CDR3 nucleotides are TGTGCCAGCACCCGCTCAGGACTAGCCAACAATGAGCAGTTCTTC.